These 30 T cell receptor beta chains originate from one sample sequenced in a study of shared clonotypes between healthy human individuals (dated by TCRdb to the early 2020s). Libraries were made using the immunoSEQ multiplex PCR assay. TCRdb carries this immuneACCESS record with in-frame sequences only. Its versions omit some clonotypes, under half of them owing to an unresolved V gene in the studies checked, with the rest unexplained. Present in this sample are roughly 410,000 clones, approximately 96% of which were seen just once. The ten largest make up about 0.32% of the sample. Sequencing was done on a sample of memory CD8+ T cells sorted from blood. Interpreted using the paper, the cell subset or site label stands for: CD45RO+ cells pooled with CCR7-negative TemRA cells. These receptors originate from a young man in good health.

The chain joins TRBV7-8 to TRBJ2-7; 11 bases match TRBD2. From germline, CDR1 is SGHVS and CDR2 FQNEAQ. V was clipped by 5 bases and J by 4 bases; unmatched bases: 13. This CDR3 is 17 amino acids long. The CDR3 loop is CASSRRLAGPPRYEQYF. Written as DNA, the CDR3 is TGTGCCAGCAGCCGGAGACTAGCGGGACCCCCTCGATACGAGCAGTACTTC. The full variable domain, completed using reference TRBV7-8 and TRBJ2-7, is GAGVSQSPRYKVAKRGQDVALRCDPISGHVSLFWYQQALGQGPEFLTYFQNEAQLDKSGLPSDRFFAERPEGSVSTLKIQRTQQEDSAVYLCASSRRLAGPPRYEQYFGPGTRLTVT.

The J gene is TRBJ2-1, the V gene TRBV30; D remains unclear. V was clipped by 0 bases and J by 10 bases, with 10 bases between them. This CDR3 comprises 12 residues. Germline V gives CDR1 GTSNPN, CDR2 SVGIG (reference sequence). The CDR3 sequence is CAWSVPQLEQFF. The CDR3 bases are TGTGCCTGGAGTGTACCTCAATTGGAGCAGTTCTTC. The full variable domain, with the rest looked up from reference TRBV30 and TRBJ2-1, is SQTIHQWPATLVQPVGSPLSLECTVEGTSNPNLYWYRQAAGRGLQLLFYSVGIGQISSEVPQNLSASRPQDRQFILSSKKLLLSDSGFYLCAWSVPQLEQFFGPGTRLTVL.

J is TRBJ2-2 and V is TRBV2; perhaps TRBD2 as D (5 bases). V dropped 2 bases and J dropped 5 bases, with 9 bases sitting between them. The CDR3 totals 14 residues. Germline assignment: CDR1 SNHLY and CDR2 FYNNEI. In nucleotides, the CDR3 is TGTGCCAGCAGTGAACGGGGTACGACCGGGGAGCTGTTTTTT. This codes for CASSERGTTGELFF.

CDR3 residues: CASSLEGLHEQFF. CDR3 nucleotide sequence: TGCGCCAGCAGCTTGGAAGGGCTCCATGAGCAGTTCTTC. V is TRBV5-1 and J is TRBJ2-1, with D uncertain. The V gene's germline CDR1 is SGHRS and CDR2 YFSETQ. The CDR3 runs 13 residues. V was cut by 0 bases and J by 8 bases, with 9 bases left in between.

The V call is TRBV18, the J call TRBJ1-5; D may be TRBD1 (6 bases). CDR1 KGHSH and CDR2 LQKENI come from the germline V gene. Trimming took off 6 bases at V and 4 bases at J, with 13 bases between the two ends. The CDR3 runs to 14 residues. The CDR3 is CASSPGGQNQPQHF. In nucleotides, the CDR3 is TGTGCCAGCTCCCCGGGGGGGCAAAATCAGCCCCAGCATTTT.

The chain employs TRBV5-1 and TRBJ2-1; 8 nucleotides agree with TRBD2. Trimming removed 4 bases from V and 10 bases from J; junction bases left unmatched: 13. The CDR3 totals 15 residues. Germline loops: CDR1 SGHRS, CDR2 YFSETQ. The chain's CDR3 is CASSPLSGSWGEQFF. The CDR3 region has the DNA TGCGCCAGCAGCCCCTTGAGCGGGAGCTGGGGGGAGCAGTTCTTC.

The chain couples TRBV5-6 to TRBJ1-4, with 10 bases identical to TRBD1. V lost 4 bases to trimming and J lost 8 bases; unmatched junction nucleotides: 5. Germline V CDR1 and CDR2: SGHDT, YYEEEE. CDR3 length: 14 amino acids. This CDR3 reads CASSLDRGREKLFF. As DNA, the CDR3 is TGTGCCAGCAGCCTGGACAGGGGGAGGGAAAAACTGTTTTTT.

The chain combines TRBV19 with TRBJ2-1, with D perhaps being TRBD1 or TRBD2 (5 bases each). The V end was cut by 9 bases, the J end by 0 bases, with 6 bases between. Germline V lookup: CDR1 LNHDA, CDR2 SQIVND (reference sequence). The length of the CDR3 is 12 residues. This chain's CDR3 is CASGASYNEQFF. The CDR3 nucleotides read TGTGCCAGCGGGGCCTCCTACAATGAGCAGTTCTTC.

The chain combines TRBV5-1 with TRBJ2-7, with 8 bases aligning to TRBD1. V was pared by 4 bases and J by 3 bases, with 6 bases of the junction left unmatched. The CDR3 has 14 residues. Looked up from germline, CDR1 is SGHRS and CDR2 is YFSETQ. The CDR3 coding sequence is TGCGCCAGCAGCCCGGCGACAGGGGACTACGAGCAGTACTTC. Encoded protein: CASSPATGDYEQYF.

The V call is TRBV27, the J call TRBJ1-4; 9 nucleotides agree with TRBD1. J was trimmed by 6 bases and V by 5 bases; bases with no gene match: 7. CDR1 is MNHEY and CDR2 is SMNVEV in the germline V gene (reference sequence). This CDR3 region has 15 residues. Here the CDR3 reads CASSPLWDRDEKLFF. The CDR3 DNA reads as TGTGCCAGCAGTCCCCTATGGGACAGGGATGAAAAACTGTTTTTT.

The chain uses TRBV5-4 and TRBJ2-1; D not certain. CDR1 is SGHNT and CDR2 is YYREEE in the germline V gene (reference sequence). The CDR3 spans 13 residues. With 0 bases removed from V and 7 bases from J, the gap between germline ends came to 8 bases. CDR3 in amino acids: CASSLDSRNEQFF. DNA for the CDR3: TGTGCCAGCAGCTTGGACAGTCGGAATGAGCAGTTCTTC.

The chain combines TRBV5-6 with TRBJ1-1, with D unclear. The germline V gene encodes CDR1 SGHDT and CDR2 YYEEEE. The V and J ends lost 4 bases and 1 base respectively, with 11 bases between them. The CDR3 consists of 14 residues. CDR3 protein: CASSLGYGNTEAFF. The DNA of the CDR3 is TGTGCCAGCAGCCTGGGGTATGGGAACACTGAAGCTTTCTTT. Based on the CDR3 plus reference TRBV5-6 and TRBJ1-1, the full variable domain is DAGVTQSPTHLIKTRGQQVTLRCSPKSGHDTVSWYQQALGQGPQFIFQYYEEEERQRGNFPDRFSGHQFPNYSSELNVNALLLGDSALYLCASSLGYGNTEAFFGQGTRLTVV.

The chain joins TRBV15 to TRBJ2-7; D assignment may be TRBD1 or TRBD2 (5 bases each). CDR3 length equals 15 residues. Germline lookup yields CDR1 LNHNV and CDR2 YYDKDF (reference sequence). Trimming shortened V by 0 bases and J by 0 bases, and 9 bases separated the two germline ends. CDR3 region: CATSRDPGSSYEQYF. CDR3 nucleotides: TGTGCCACCAGCAGAGATCCAGGGAGCTCCTACGAGCAGTACTTC.

V is TRBV7-9 and J is TRBJ2-1, with 10 bases lining up with TRBD2. The junction had 6 bases not matched to a gene; V was cut back by 6 bases and J by 4 bases. Germline V CDR1 and CDR2: SEHNR, FQNEAQ (reference sequence). This CDR3 spans 15 amino acids. CDR3 in amino acids: CASRSLAGAYNEQFF. CDR3 DNA sequence: TGTGCCAGCAGGTCCCTAGCGGGAGCTTACAATGAGCAGTTCTTC.

The chain uses TRBV5-1 and TRBJ2-5; D may correspond to TRBD1 or TRBD2 (5 bases each). CDR1 SGHRS and CDR2 YFSETQ come from the germline V gene. The CDR3 has 15 amino acids. Trimming took off 3 bases at V and 1 base at J, with 13 bases between the two ends. The CDR3 sequence: CASSYFTGTQETQYF. Written as DNA, the CDR3 is TGCGCCAGCAGCTACTTTACGGGGACCCAAGAGACCCAGTACTTC.

The chain couples TRBV10-3 to TRBJ2-2; 14 bases fit TRBD2. There are 14 residues in the CDR3. Germline trimming cut 9 bases from V and 6 bases from J; bases unmatched to any gene: 3. Germline V gives CDR1 ENHRY, CDR2 SYGVKD. Here the CDR3 DNA reads TGTGCCATAGGACTAGCGGGAGGCCCCGGGGAGCTGTTTTTT. This encodes CAIGLAGGPGELFF.

The CDR3 loop reads CASSLRPGHTGELFF. The CDR3 DNA reads as TGCGCCAGCAGCTTGAGGCCGGGACACACCGGGGAGCTGTTTTTT. The genes are TRBV5-1 and TRBJ2-2; perhaps D is TRBD1 or TRBD2 (5 bases each). The germline V gene has CDR1 SGHRS and CDR2 YFSETQ. V was shortened by 1 base and J by 3 bases, with 10 bases between the two germline ends. This CDR3 spans 15 amino acids.

The chain employs TRBV5-4 and TRBJ2-1, with a tentative D call TRBD1 (6 bases). V gave up 2 bases and J gave up 4 bases, with 13 bases separating them. This CDR3 is 15 amino acids long. Germline CDR1 and CDR2: SGHNT and YYREEE (reference sequence). CDR3 nucleotides: TGTGCCAGCAGCTTACCGCCAGGGGTATACAATGAGCAGTTCTTC. Translated, it gives CASSLPPGVYNEQFF. Full variable domain (rest looked up from reference TRBV5-4 and TRBJ2-1): ETGVTQSPTHLIKTRGQQVTLRCSSQSGHNTVSWYQQALGQGPQFIFQYYREEENGRGNFPPRFSGLQFPNYSSELNVNALELDDSALYLCASSLPPGVYNEQFFGPGTRLTVL.

The rearrangement uses TRBV28 and TRBJ2-3, with 9 bases matching TRBD2. Trimming removed 7 bases from V and 1 base from J; junction bases left unmatched: 6. The CDR3 extends over 15 amino acids. In germline, CDR1 is MDHEN, CDR2 SYDVKM. The CDR3 nucleotides are TGTGCCAGCAAGGCGGGAGGGCCGGGCACAGATACGCAGTATTTT. Translated: CASKAGGPGTDTQYF. Drawing the rest from reference TRBV28 and TRBJ2-3, the complete variable domain is DVKVTQSSRYLVKRTGEKVFLECVQDMDHENMFWYRQDPGLGLRLIYFSYDVKMKEKGDIPEGYSVSREKKERFSLILESASTNQTSMYLCASKAGGPGTDTQYFGPGTRLTVL.

The J gene is TRBJ2-2, the V gene TRBV19; TRBD1 might be the D (6 bases). V lost 6 bases and J lost 6, with 8 bases in between. The germline CDR1 and CDR2 sequences are LNHDA and SQIVND (reference sequence). The CDR3 is made up of 12 amino acids. The CDR3 coding sequence is TGTGCCAGTAGACAGGGTTCCGGGGAGCTGTTTTTT. This sequence encodes CASRQGSGELFF.

J is TRBJ2-3 and V is TRBV28; 10 bases are shared with TRBD2. The CDR3 has 13 amino acids. Losses at the gene ends were 7 bases for V and 4 bases for J; bases not matched to a gene: 2. Looked up from germline, CDR1 is MDHEN and CDR2 is SYDVKM. CDR3 sequence (DNA): TGTGCCAGCACTAGCGGGAGTCCAGATACGCAGTATTTT. Protein sequence: CASTSGSPDTQYF.

This clone was seen just once. V usage is TRBV6-1 and J usage is TRBJ2-7, with D hard to call. Germline V gene sequence: CDR1 MNHNS, CDR2 SASEGT. Trimming cost V 7 bases and J 1 base, with 8 bases left between them. This CDR3 has 12 amino acids. For the CDR3, the DNA is TGTGCCAGCACTAAGGATTCCTACGAGCAGTACTTC. Translating it yields CASTKDSYEQYF.

The rearrangement links TRBV30 to TRBJ1-2; 7 bases align to TRBD1. The CDR3 is 13 residues long. The germline gives CDR1 GTSNPN, CDR2 SVGIG (reference sequence). J gave up 1 base and V 5 bases, and 4 bases lay outside the gene matches. CDR3 region: CAWQGQFNYGYTF. The CDR3 DNA is TGTGCCTGGCAGGGACAGTTTAACTATGGCTACACCTTC.

V usage is TRBV7-6 and J usage is TRBJ2-2; D is perhaps TRBD1 (5 bases). The CDR3 length is 16 residues. Trimming shortened V by 1 base and J by 6 bases, and 15 bases separated the two germline ends. CDR1 is SGHVS, CDR2 FNYEAQ, per germline. DNA for the CDR3: TGTGCCAGCAGCTTAGGGAATCCAGGGTTTCCCGGGGAGCTGTTTTTT. This codes for CASSLGNPGFPGELFF.

V usage is TRBV5-1 and J usage is TRBJ2-5; tentatively, D is TRBD1 (5 bases). Between the trimmed V and J ends, which lost 4 bases and 1 base, there was a span of 11 bases. The CDR3 has 14 amino acids. CDR1 is SGHRS and CDR2 is YFSETQ in the germline V gene. CDR3 sequence (DNA): TGCGCCAGCAGCATCGACAGCGTCCAAGAGACCCAGTACTTC. Translation: CASSIDSVQETQYF.

This rearrangement joins TRBV30 to TRBJ1-5, with 7 bases matching TRBD1. This CDR3 is built from 13 residues. V dropped 4 bases and J dropped 6; count of bases not matched to a gene: 6. Germline CDR1 GTSNPN, CDR2 SVGIG (reference sequence). CDR3 bases: TGTGCCTGGACACAGGGGTTGACTCAGCCCCAGCATTTT. Residues: CAWTQGLTQPQHF.

The V call is TRBV11-2, the J call TRBJ1-4, with TRBD1 identical over 8 bases. Germline lookup yields CDR1 SGHAT and CDR2 FQNNGV. The CDR3 is 16 residues long. V was pared by 1 base and J by 5 bases, with 6 bases of the junction left unmatched. DNA for the CDR3: TGTGCCAGCAGCTTAGCTTGGAGACAGGGGAATGAAAAACTGTTTTTT. Its protein is CASSLAWRQGNEKLFF.

The chain links TRBV6-1 to TRBJ2-1, with D hard to call. The germline CDR1 and CDR2 sequences are MNHNS and SASEGT. The CDR3 is made up of 10 amino acids. The V end lost 10 bases, the J end lost 8 bases, and 9 bases lay between the germline ends. The CDR3 nucleotides are TGTGCCACATCGGGTTATGAGCAGTTCTTC. Its translation: CATSGYEQFF.

The chain links TRBV13 to TRBJ1-2; 7 nucleotides agree with TRBD1. V lost 5 bases and J lost 7; bases outside the gene matches: 7. This CDR3 has 13 residues. Germline loops: CDR1 PRHDT, CDR2 FYEKMQ (reference sequence). The CDR3 nucleotides read TGTGCCAGCAGCCAGCGACAGGGAGGTGGCTACACCTTC. It is translated as CASSQRQGGGYTF.

The CDR3: CTSSQDKFNTEAFF. For the CDR3, the DNA is TGCACCAGCAGCCAAGACAAGTTTAACACTGAAGCTTTCTTT. The chain uses TRBV1 and TRBJ1-1. TRBV1 is recorded as a pseudogene. CDR3 length: 14 amino acids.